A single sample is the source of the 4 T cell receptor beta chains below, sequenced in a study of T cell responses to AZD1222 COVID-19 vaccine. The assay was immunoSEQ multiplex PCR, and TCRdb's table has in-frame clones only and misses some. The sample yields some 90,000 clones, around nine tenths seen once. Source: peripheral blood, taken on day 0 of AZD1222 vaccination. The receptors were sampled from an adult in good health.

The CDR3 region is CATSPQAGGNNSPLHF. The CDR3 nucleotides read TGTGCCACCAGTCCTCAAGCAGGGGGAAACAATTCACCCCTCCACTTT. The V call is TRBV24-1, the J call TRBJ1-6; TRBD1 aligns across 7 bases. Germline CDR1 is KGHDR and CDR2 is SFDVKD. The CDR3 length is 16 residues. With V trimmed by 6 bases and J by 7 bases, 11 bases remained unmatched.

The rearrangement links TRBV29-1 to TRBJ1-4; 10 bases match TRBD1. Germline CDR1 SQVTM, CDR2 ANQGSEA. V dropped 5 bases and J dropped 2; count of bases not matched to a gene: 5. This CDR3 has 15 residues. CDR3 sequence reads: CSVSGTGATNEKLFF. The CDR3, as DNA: TGCAGCGTTTCCGGGACAGGGGCCACTAATGAAAAACTGTTTTTT.

J is TRBJ1-1 and V is TRBV3-1 (or the pseudogene TRBV3-2), with TRBD1 matching over 9 bases. Germline trimming cut 5 bases from V and 4 bases from J; bases unmatched to any gene: 8. The CDR3 is 15 amino acids. Germline loops: CDR1 LGHDT, CDR2 YNNKEL (reference sequence). The CDR3 nucleotides read TGTGCCAGCAGCACACTACAGGGGGCGGGCACTGAAGCTTTCTTT. It encodes CASSTLQGAGTEAFF.

This rearrangement joins TRBV3-1 (or the pseudogene TRBV3-2) to TRBJ1-2; D is ambiguous. The CDR3 totals 12 residues. From germline, CDR1 is LGHDT and CDR2 YNNKEL (reference sequence). Trimming left V 1 base short and J 4 bases short, with 4 bases between. The CDR3 region has the DNA TGTGCCAGCAGCCAAGGAGGCTATGGCTACACCTTC. It specifies CASSQGGYGYTF.